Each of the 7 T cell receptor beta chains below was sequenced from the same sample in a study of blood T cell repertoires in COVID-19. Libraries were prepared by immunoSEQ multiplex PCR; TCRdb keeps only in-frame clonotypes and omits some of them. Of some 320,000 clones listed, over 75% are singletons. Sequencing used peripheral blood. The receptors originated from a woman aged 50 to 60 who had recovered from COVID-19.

The CDR3 protein is CASSLARTAQETQYF. The CDR3 nucleotides are TGTGCCAGCAGCCTAGCCCGGACTGCCCAAGAGACCCAGTACTTC. The rearrangement links TRBV9 to TRBJ2-5; the D gene is possibly TRBD2 (5 bases). The V gene lost 4 bases and the J gene lost 1 base, with 14 bases spanning the gap. The CDR3 loop spans 15 amino acids. Germline CDR1 SGDLS, CDR2 YYNGEE.

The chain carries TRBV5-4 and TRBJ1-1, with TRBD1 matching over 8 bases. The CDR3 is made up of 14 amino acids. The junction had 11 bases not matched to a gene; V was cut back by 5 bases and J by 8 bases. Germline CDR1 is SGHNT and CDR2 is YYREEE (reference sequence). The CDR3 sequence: CASRSPGGEGEAFF. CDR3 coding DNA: TGTGCCAGCAGATCCCCAGGGGGCGAAGGAGAAGCTTTCTTT.

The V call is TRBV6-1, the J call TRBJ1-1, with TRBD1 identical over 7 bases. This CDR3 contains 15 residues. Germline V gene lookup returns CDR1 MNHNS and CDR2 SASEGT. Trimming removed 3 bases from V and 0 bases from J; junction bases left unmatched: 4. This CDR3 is CASSDTGAMNTEAFF. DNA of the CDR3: TGTGCCAGCAGTGACACAGGGGCTATGAACACTGAAGCTTTCTTT.

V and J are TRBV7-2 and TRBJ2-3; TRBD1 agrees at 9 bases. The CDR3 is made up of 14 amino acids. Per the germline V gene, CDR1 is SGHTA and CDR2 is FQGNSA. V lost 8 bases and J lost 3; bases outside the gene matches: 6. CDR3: CASVSGQGTDTQYF. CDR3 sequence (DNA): TGTGCCAGCGTCTCGGGACAGGGAACAGATACGCAGTATTTT.

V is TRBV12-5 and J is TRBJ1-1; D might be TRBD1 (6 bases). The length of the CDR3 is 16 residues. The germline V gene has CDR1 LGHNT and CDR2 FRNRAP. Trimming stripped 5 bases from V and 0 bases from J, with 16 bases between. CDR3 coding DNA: TGTGCTAGTGGTATTAGGGGGATAGGGGTGAACACTGAAGCTTTCTTT. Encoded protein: CASGIRGIGVNTEAFF. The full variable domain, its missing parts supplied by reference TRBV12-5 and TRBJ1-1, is DARVTQTPRHKVTEMGQEVTMRCQPILGHNTVFWYRQTMMQGLELLAYFRNRAPLDDSGMPKDRFSAEMPDATLATLKIQPSEPRDSAVYFCASGIRGIGVNTEAFFGQGTRLTVV.

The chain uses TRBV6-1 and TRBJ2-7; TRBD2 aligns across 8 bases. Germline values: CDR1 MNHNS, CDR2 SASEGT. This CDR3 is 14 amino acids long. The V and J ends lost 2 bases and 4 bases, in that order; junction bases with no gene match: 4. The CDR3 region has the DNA TGTGCCAGCAGTGAACGGGGGGGTAGGTACGAGCAGTACTTC. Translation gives CASSERGGRYEQYF.

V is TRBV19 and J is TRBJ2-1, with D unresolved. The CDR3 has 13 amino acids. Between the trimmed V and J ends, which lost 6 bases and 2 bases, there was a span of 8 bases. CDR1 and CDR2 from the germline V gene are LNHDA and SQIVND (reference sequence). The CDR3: CASRRNTYNEQFF. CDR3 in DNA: TGTGCCAGTAGACGTAACACCTACAATGAGCAGTTCTTC.